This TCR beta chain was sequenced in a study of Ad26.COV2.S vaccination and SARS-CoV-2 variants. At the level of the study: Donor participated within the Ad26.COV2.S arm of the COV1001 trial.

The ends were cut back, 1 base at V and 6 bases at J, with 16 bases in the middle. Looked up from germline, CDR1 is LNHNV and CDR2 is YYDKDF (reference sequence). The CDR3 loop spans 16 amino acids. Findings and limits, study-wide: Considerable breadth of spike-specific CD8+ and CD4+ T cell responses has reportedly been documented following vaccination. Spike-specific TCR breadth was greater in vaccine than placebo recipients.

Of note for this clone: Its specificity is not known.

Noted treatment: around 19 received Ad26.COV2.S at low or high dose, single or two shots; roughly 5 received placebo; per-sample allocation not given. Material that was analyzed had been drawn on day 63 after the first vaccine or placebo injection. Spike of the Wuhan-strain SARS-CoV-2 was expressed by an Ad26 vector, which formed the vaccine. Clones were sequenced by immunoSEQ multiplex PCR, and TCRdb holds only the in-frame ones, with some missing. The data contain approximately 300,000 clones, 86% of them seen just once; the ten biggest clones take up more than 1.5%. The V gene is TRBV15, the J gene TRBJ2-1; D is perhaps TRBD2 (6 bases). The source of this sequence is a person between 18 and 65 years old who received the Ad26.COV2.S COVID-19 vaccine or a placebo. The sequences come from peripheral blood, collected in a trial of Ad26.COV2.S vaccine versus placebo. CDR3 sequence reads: CATSRVEGRSGNEQFF. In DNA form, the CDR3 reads TGTGCCACCAGCAGAGTAGAGGGGAGGTCCGGCAATGAGCAGTTCTTC. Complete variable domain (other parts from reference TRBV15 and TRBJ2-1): DAMVIQNPRYQVTQFGKPVTLSCSQTLNHNVMYWYQQKSSQAPKLLFHYYDKDFNNEADTPDNFQSRRPNTSFCFLDIRSPGLGDTAMYLCATSRVEGRSGNEQFFGPGTRLTVL.